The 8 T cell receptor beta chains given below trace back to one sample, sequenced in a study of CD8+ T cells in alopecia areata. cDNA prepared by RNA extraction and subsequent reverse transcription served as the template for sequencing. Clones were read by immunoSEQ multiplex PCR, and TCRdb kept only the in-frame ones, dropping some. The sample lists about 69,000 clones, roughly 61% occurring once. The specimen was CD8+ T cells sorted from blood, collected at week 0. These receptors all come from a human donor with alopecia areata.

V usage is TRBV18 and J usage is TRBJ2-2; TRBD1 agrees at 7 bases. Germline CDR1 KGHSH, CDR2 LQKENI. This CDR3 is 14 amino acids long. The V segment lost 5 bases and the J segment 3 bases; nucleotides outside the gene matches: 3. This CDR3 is CASSATGYTGELFF. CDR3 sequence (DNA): TGTGCCAGCTCAGCGACAGGGTACACCGGGGAGCTGTTTTTT.

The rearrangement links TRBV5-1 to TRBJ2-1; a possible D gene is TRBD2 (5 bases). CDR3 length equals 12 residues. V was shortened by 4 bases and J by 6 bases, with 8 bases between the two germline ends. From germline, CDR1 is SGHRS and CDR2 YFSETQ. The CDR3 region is CASSKTSNEQFF. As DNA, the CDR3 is TGCGCCAGCAGCAAAACTAGCAATGAGCAGTTCTTC.

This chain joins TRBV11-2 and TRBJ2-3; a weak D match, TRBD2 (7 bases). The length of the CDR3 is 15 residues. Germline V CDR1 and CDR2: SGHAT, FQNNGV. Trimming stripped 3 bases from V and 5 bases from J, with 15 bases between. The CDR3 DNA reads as TGTGCCAGCAGCTTGATAGGGGGGGCGGGAGATACGCAGTATTTT. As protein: CASSLIGGAGDTQYF.

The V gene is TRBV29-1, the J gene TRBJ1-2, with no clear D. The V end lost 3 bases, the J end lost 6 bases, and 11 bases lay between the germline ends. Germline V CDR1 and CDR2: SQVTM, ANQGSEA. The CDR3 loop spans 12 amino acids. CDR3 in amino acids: CSVDAGVDGYTF. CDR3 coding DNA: TGCAGCGTTGACGCGGGAGTGGATGGCTACACCTTC.

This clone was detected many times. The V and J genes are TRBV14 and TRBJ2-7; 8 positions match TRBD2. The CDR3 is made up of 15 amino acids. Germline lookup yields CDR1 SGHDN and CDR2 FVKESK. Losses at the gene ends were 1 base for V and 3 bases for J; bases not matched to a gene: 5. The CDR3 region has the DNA TGTGCCAGCAGCCAAGGGACTAGCTTGGGCTACGAGCAGTACTTC. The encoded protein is CASSQGTSLGYEQYF.

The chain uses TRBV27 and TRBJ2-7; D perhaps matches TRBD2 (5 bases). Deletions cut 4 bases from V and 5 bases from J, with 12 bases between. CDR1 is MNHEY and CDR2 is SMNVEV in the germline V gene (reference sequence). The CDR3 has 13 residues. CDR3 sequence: CASSYASMHEQYF. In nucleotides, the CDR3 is TGTGCCAGCAGTTATGCTAGCATGCACGAGCAGTACTTC.

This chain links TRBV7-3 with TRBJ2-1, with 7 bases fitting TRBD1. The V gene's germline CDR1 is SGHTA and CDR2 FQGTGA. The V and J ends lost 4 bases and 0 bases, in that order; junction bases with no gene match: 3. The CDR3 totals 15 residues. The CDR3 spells CASSWTGVSYNEQFF. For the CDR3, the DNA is TGTGCCAGCAGCTGGACAGGAGTCTCCTACAATGAGCAGTTCTTC.

The chain's CDR3 is CASSPGSRGNTIYF. In nucleotides, the CDR3 is TGTGCCAGCAGCCCAGGGTCTCGTGGAAACACCATATATTTT. V is TRBV9 and J is TRBJ1-3; D might be TRBD1 (5 bases). This CDR3 is built from 14 residues. Looked up from germline, CDR1 is SGDLS and CDR2 is YYNGEE. Trimming left V 4 bases short and J 3 bases short, with 11 bases between. Complete variable domain (other parts from reference TRBV9 and TRBJ1-3): DSGVTQTPKHLITATGQRVTLRCSPRSGDLSVYWYQQSLDQGLQFLIQYYNGEERAKGNILERFSAQQFPDLHSELNLSSLELGDSALYFCASSPGSRGNTIYFGEGSWLTVV.